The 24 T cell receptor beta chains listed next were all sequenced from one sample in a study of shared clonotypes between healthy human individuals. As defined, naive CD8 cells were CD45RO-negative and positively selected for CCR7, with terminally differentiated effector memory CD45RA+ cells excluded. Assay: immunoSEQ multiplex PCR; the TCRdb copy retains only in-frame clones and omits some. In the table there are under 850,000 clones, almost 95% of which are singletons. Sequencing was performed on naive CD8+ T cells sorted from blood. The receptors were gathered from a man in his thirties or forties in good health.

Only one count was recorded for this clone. CDR3 residues: CASSWIEEETQYF. The DNA of the CDR3 is TGTGCCAGCAGCTGGATAGAGGAAGAGACCCAGTACTTC. V is TRBV5-5 and J is TRBJ2-5; no firm D call. V was clipped by 3 bases and J by 3 bases, with 9 bases between them. The CDR3 extends over 13 amino acids. Germline V CDR1 and CDR2: SGHKS, YYEKEE (reference sequence).

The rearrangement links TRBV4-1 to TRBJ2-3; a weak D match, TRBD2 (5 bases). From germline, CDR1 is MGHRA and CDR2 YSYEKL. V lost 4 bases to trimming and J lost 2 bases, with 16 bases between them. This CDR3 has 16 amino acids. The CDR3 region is CASSPRARENTDTQYF. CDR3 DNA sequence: TGCGCCAGCAGCCCGCGGGCTAGAGAGAACACAGATACGCAGTATTTT.

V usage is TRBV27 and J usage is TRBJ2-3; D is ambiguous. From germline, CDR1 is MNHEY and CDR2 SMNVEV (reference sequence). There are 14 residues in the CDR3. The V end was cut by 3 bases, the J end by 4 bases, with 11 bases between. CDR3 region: CASSFGSLADTQYF. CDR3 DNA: TGTGCCAGCAGTTTCGGTAGTTTGGCAGATACGCAGTATTTT.

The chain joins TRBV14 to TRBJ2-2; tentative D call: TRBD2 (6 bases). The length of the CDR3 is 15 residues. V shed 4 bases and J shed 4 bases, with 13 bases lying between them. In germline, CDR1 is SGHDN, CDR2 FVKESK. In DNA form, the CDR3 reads TGTGCCAGCAGCCTCCTCCGGGGGAGCACCGGGGAGCTGTTTTTT. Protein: CASSLLRGSTGELFF.

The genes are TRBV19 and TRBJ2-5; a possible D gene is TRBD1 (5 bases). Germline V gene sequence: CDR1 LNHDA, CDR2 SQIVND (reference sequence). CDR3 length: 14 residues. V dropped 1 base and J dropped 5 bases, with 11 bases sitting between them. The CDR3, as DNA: TGTGCCAGTAGTATAGGACAGTACCCCGAGACCCAGTACTTC. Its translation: CASSIGQYPETQYF.

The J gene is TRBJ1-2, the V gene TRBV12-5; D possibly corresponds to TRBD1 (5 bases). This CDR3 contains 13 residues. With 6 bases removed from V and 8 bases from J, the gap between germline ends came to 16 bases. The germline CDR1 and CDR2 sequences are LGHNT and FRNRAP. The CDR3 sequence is CASGEWGVEGYTF. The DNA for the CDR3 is TGTGCTAGTGGCGAGTGGGGGGTAGAGGGCTACACCTTC.

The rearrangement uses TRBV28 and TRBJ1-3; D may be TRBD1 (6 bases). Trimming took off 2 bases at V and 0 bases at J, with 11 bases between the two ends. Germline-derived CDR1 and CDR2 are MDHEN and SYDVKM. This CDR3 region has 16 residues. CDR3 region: CASSLETGLSGNTIYF. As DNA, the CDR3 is TGTGCCAGCAGTTTAGAAACAGGGCTCTCTGGAAACACCATATATTTT.

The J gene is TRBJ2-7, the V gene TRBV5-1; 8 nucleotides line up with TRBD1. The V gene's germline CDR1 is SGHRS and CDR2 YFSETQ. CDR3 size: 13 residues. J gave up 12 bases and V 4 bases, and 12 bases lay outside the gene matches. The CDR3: CASSPTGQGGRYF. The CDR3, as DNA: TGCGCCAGCAGCCCAACCGGACAGGGTGGTAGGTACTTC.

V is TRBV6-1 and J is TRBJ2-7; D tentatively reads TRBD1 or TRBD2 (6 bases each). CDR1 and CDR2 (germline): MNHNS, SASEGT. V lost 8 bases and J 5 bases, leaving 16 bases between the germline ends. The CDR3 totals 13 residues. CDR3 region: CASGPSRGDEQYF. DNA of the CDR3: TGTGCCAGCGGCCCTTCAAGGGGGGACGAGCAGTACTTC.

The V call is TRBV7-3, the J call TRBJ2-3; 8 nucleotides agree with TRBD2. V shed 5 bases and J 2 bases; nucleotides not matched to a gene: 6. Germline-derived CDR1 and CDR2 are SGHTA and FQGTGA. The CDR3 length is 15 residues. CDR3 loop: CASSILAVPTDTQYF. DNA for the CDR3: TGTGCCAGCAGCATACTAGCGGTACCCACAGATACGCAGTATTTT.

Written as DNA, the CDR3 is TGTGCCAGCAGCCCATATAGCGGGAGCTCCTACGAGCAGTACTTC. This sequence encodes CASSPYSGSSYEQYF. This chain connects TRBV7-9 to TRBJ2-7; 9 nucleotides match TRBD2. The trim removed 5 bases at V and 0 bases at J, leaving 5 bases unmatched. CDR3 length: 15 amino acids. Looked up from germline, CDR1 is SEHNR and CDR2 is FQNEAQ (reference sequence).

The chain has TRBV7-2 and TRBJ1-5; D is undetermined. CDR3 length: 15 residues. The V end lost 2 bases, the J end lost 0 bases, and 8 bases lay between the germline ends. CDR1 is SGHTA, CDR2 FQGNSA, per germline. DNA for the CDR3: TGTGCCAGCAGCTTATCCCTATATAGCAATCAGCCCCAGCATTTT. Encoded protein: CASSLSLYSNQPQHF.

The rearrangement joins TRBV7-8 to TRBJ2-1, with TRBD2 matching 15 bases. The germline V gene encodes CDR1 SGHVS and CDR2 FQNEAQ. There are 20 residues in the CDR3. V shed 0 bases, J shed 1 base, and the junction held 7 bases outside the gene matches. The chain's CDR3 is CASSLARTSGRAGSYNEQFF. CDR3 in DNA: TGTGCCAGCAGCTTAGCAAGGACTAGCGGGAGGGCCGGGTCCTACAATGAGCAGTTCTTC.

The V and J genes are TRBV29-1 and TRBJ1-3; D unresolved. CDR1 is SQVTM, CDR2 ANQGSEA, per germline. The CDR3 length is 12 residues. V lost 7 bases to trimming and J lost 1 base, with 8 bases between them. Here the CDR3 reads CSGTGSGNTIYF. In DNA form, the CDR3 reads TGCAGCGGGACCGGGTCTGGAAACACCATATATTTT.

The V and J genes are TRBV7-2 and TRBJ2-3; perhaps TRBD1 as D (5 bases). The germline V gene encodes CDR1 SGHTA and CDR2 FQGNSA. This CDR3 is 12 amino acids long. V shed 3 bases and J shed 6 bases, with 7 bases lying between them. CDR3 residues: CASSFKGDTQYF. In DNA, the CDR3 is TGTGCCAGCAGCTTTAAGGGGGATACGCAGTATTTT.

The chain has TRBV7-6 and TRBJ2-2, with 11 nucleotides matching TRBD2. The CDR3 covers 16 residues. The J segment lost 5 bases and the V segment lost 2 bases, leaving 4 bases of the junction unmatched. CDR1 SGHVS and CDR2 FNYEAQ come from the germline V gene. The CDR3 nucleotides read TGTGCCAGCAGCTTACTAGCGGGAGGTCAGACCGGGGAGCTGTTTTTT. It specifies CASSLLAGGQTGELFF.

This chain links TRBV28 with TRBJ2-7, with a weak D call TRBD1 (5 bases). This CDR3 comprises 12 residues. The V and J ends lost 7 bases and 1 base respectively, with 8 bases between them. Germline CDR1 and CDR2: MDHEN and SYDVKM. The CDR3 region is CASKRGSYEQYF. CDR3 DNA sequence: TGTGCCAGCAAAAGGGGTTCCTACGAGCAGTACTTC.

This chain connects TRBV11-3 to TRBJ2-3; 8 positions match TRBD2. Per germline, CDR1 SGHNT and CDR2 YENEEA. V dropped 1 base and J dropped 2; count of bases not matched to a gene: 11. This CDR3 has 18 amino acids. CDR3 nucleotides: TGTGCCAGCAGCTTAGGGGTCATCATAGCGGGAACCACAGATACGCAGTATTTT. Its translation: CASSLGVIIAGTTDTQYF.

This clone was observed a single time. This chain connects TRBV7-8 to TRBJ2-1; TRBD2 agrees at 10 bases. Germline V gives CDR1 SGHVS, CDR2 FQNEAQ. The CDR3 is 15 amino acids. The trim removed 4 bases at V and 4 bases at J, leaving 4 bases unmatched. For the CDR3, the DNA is TGTGCCAGCAGCTCAACTAGCGGGGCTTACAATGAGCAGTTCTTC. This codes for CASSSTSGAYNEQFF.

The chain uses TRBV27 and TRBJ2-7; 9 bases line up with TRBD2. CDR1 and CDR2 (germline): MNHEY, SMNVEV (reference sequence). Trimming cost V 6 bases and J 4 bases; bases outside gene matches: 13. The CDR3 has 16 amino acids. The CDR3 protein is CASSLFEGLARYEQYF. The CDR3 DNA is TGTGCCAGCAGCCTGTTTGAGGGACTAGCAAGGTACGAGCAGTACTTC.

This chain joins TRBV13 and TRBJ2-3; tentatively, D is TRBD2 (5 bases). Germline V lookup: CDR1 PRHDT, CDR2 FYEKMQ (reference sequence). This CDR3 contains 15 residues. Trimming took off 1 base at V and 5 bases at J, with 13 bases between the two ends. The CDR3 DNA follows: TGTGCCAGCAGCTTAGCGGGGAGCTCGTTAGATACGCAGTATTTT. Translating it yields CASSLAGSSLDTQYF.

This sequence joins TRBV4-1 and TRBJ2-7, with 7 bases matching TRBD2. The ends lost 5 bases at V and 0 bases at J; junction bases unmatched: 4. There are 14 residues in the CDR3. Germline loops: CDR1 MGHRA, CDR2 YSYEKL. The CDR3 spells CASSREGLSYEQYF. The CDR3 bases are TGCGCCAGCAGCAGGGAGGGACTCTCCTACGAGCAGTACTTC.

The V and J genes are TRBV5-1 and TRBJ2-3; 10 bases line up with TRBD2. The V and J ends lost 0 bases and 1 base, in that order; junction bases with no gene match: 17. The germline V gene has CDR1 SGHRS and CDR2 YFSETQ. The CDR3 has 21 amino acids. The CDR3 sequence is CASSLGVLAGDPPQGTDTQYF. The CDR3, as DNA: TGCGCCAGCAGCTTGGGGGTTCTAGCGGGAGACCCTCCCCAGGGCACAGATACGCAGTATTTT. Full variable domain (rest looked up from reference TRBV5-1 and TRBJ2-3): KAGVTQTPRYLIKTRGQQVTLSCSPISGHRSVSWYQQTPGQGLQFLFEYFSETQRNKGNFPGRFSGRQFSNSRSEMNVSTLELGDSALYLCASSLGVLAGDPPQGTDTQYFGPGTRLTVL.

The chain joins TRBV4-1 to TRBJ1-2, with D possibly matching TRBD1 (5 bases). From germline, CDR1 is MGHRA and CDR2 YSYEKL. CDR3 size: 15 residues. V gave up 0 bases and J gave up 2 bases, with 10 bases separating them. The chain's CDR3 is CASSQERQTNYGYTF. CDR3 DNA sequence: TGCGCCAGCAGCCAAGAAAGACAGACGAACTATGGCTACACCTTC.